What follows are 3 T cell receptor beta chains derived from one specimen sequenced in a study of T cell repertoires in cytomegalovirus infection. TCRdb processed the reads anew with MiXCR; each CDR3 protein has one entry. The profile shows around 280,000 distinct CDR3 sequences, roughly a tenth of them singletons. Sequenced material: PBMCs. All receptors derive from a human donor in good health (CMV status not recorded). Some clones in this sample may be carry-over from other donors' samples.

As for this clonotype: This may come from a read error, since a much larger clone is one base off. The genes are TRBV29-1 and TRBJ1-1; the D gene is possibly TRBD1 (5 bases). The CDR3 consists of 14 residues. The germline V and J ends were trimmed by 6 bases and 3 bases, with 17 bases remaining between them. The germline CDR1 and CDR2 sequences are SQVTM and ANQGSEA. CDR3 region: CSVDSGTVYTEAFF. The CDR3 DNA sequence: TGCAGCGTAGACTCCGGGACGGTGTACACTGAAGCTTTCTTT.

There are many counts of this clonotype. The gene calls are TRBV6-5 and TRBJ2-1; 8 bases agree with TRBD2. CDR1 and CDR2 from the germline V gene are MNHEY and SVGAGI. The CDR3 is made up of 16 amino acids. Germline trimming cut 0 bases from V and 4 bases from J; bases unmatched to any gene: 5. The CDR3 loop reads CASSYSPGGGYNEQFF. The CDR3 DNA reads TGTGCCAGCAGTTACTCCCCCGGGGGGGGTTACAATGAGCAGTTCTTC.

This clonotype appeared many times. The chain employs TRBV29-1 and TRBJ1-1; D perhaps matches TRBD1 (5 bases). Trimming pared 3 bases from V and 0 bases from J, leaving 14 bases between. CDR1 and CDR2 (germline): SQVTM, ANQGSEA. The CDR3 consists of 15 residues. The CDR3 sequence is CSVDGAVMVNTEAFF. DNA for the CDR3: TGCAGCGTTGATGGGGCGGTTATGGTGAACACTGAAGCTTTCTTT.